A selection of T cell receptor beta chains follows, all from one sample in a study of post-analysis software for immune sequencing data. TCRdb reanalysed the PCR reads using MiXCR and keeps one entry per CDR3 protein. The sample holds fewer than 850,000 distinct CDR3 sequences, less than 35% seen once. The specimen was blood. The receptors were gathered from a girl aged 10 to 17 with multiple sclerosis. CDR3s include the opening cysteine and the closing phenylalanine or tryptophan.

>TRBV5-1|TRBJ2-3
CASSRESGRADTQYF
>TRBV13|TRBJ1-6
CASSPDRGRNSPLHF
>TRBV7-2|TRBJ1-3
CASSLHPGGSGNTIYF
>TRBV12-3/TRBV12-4|TRBJ1-3
CASSFGQGFSGNTIYF
>TRBV12-3/TRBV12-4|TRBJ1-6
CASSFQTGTNSPLHF
>TRBV5-1|TRBJ2-7
CASSLELAGDHEQYF
>TRBV20-1|TRBJ2-1
CSARALGADEQFF
>TRBV6-2/TRBV6-3|TRBJ1-2
CASSNPLGGYTF
>TRBV9|TRBJ2-3
CASSVAVGAAQYF
>TRBV3-1|TRBJ1-1
CASSQGWTAEAFF
>TRBV7-9|TRBJ1-2
CASSSMTDSYGYTF
>TRBV27|TRBJ1-5
CASSLKPLTRNQPQHF
>TRBV27|TRBJ1-2
CASSSRDRDYGYTF
>TRBV11-2|TRBJ2-2
CASSPRTSGELFF
>TRBV7-8|TRBJ2-5
CASKRTGGLKETQYF
>TRBV5-6|TRBJ2-1
CASSPRVPRGQHEFF
>TRBV5-1|TRBJ2-5
CASSLAVSLSNQETQYF
>TRBV5-1|NA
CASSPDRETYNEQYF
>TRBV20-1|TRBJ2-5
CSVAGTGGTYQETQYF
>TRBV7-9|TRBJ2-1
CASSLSLVVNEQFF
>TRBV9|TRBJ2-7
CASSLNGGSSYEQYF
>TRBV20-1|TRBJ1-5
CSARRGTNQPQHF
>TRBV28|TRBJ1-5
CASLGGEGVKPQHF
>TRBV29-1|TRBJ2-5
CSVANREGGGTQYF
>TRBV4-3|TRBJ1-4
CASSPYRGKGEKLFF
>TRBV6-1|TRBJ2-3
CASSDDSVGKDTQYF
>TRBV15|TRBJ2-7
CATSRERSGAYEQYF
>TRBV20-1|TRBJ2-7
CSATAQSSYEQYF
>TRBV20-1|NA
CSAARTSGGHEQYF
>TRBV7-2|TRBJ1-6
CASSLETGFSSPLHF
>TRBV6-6|TRBJ2-7
CASRTTPPGLNYEQYF
>TRBV28|TRBJ1-2
CASSARGPAGYGYTF
>TRBV5-1|TRBJ1-4
CASSPGPGGKLFF
>TRBV20-1|TRBJ1-2
CSASNRVANYGYTF
>TRBV6-5|TRBJ2-7
CASRTGTGPIYEQYF
>TRBV5-1|TRBJ2-7
CASSLGPGVLNEQYF
>TRBV28|TRBJ2-3
CASSPRLAGYTDTQYF
>TRBV11-2|NA
CASSPQGGGHEQYF
>TRBV27|TRBJ2-7
CASRAQQGASYEQYF
>TRBV20-1|TRBJ1-2
CSAGRQASGYGYTF
>TRBV7-2|TRBJ2-5
CASSLGPASGVFGPYF
>TRBV20-1|TRBJ2-3
CSAPRPSGGDHTQYF
>TRBV6-5|TRBJ1-2
CASSYSRGFDDPPHGYTF
>TRBV20-1|TRBJ1-2
CRAREGSYGYTF
>TRBV2|TRBJ1-2
CASRATGTSHGYTF
>TRBV18|TRBJ2-7
CASSPREGRREQYF
>TRBV2|TRBJ1-2
CASSVFRENGYTF
>TRBV4-1|TRBJ1-3
CASSPQGSAGNTIDF
>TRBV7-9|TRBJ2-1
CASSTTVRIVGNEQFF
>TRBV11-3|TRBJ2-1
CASSRYTSGFYNEQFF
>TRBV2|TRBJ1-5
CASSVSDSRGAQPQHF
>TRBV4-1|TRBJ1-2
CASSQPRDRGPGYTF
>TRBV10-3|TRBJ2-6
CATTGTSGIGANVLTF
>TRBV7-9|TRBJ1-1
CASSPGFF
>TRBV7-2|TRBJ2-3
CASSLEISTDTQYF
>TRBV5-1|TRBJ2-3
CASSLDGQGGDTQYF